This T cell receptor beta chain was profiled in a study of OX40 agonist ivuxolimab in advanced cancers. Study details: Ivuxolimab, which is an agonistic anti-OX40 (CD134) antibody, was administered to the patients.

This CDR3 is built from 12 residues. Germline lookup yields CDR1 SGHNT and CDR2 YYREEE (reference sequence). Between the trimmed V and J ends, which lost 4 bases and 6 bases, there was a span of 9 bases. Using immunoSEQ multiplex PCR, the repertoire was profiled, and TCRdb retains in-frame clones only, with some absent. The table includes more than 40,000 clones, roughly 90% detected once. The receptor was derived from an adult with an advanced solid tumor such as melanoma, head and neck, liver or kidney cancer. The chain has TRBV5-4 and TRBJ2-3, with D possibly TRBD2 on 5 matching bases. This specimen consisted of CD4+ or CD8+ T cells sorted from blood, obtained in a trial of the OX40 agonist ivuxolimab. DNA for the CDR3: TGTGCCAGCAGCGAGGAGCGGGATACGCAGTATTTT. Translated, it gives CASSEERDTQYF.